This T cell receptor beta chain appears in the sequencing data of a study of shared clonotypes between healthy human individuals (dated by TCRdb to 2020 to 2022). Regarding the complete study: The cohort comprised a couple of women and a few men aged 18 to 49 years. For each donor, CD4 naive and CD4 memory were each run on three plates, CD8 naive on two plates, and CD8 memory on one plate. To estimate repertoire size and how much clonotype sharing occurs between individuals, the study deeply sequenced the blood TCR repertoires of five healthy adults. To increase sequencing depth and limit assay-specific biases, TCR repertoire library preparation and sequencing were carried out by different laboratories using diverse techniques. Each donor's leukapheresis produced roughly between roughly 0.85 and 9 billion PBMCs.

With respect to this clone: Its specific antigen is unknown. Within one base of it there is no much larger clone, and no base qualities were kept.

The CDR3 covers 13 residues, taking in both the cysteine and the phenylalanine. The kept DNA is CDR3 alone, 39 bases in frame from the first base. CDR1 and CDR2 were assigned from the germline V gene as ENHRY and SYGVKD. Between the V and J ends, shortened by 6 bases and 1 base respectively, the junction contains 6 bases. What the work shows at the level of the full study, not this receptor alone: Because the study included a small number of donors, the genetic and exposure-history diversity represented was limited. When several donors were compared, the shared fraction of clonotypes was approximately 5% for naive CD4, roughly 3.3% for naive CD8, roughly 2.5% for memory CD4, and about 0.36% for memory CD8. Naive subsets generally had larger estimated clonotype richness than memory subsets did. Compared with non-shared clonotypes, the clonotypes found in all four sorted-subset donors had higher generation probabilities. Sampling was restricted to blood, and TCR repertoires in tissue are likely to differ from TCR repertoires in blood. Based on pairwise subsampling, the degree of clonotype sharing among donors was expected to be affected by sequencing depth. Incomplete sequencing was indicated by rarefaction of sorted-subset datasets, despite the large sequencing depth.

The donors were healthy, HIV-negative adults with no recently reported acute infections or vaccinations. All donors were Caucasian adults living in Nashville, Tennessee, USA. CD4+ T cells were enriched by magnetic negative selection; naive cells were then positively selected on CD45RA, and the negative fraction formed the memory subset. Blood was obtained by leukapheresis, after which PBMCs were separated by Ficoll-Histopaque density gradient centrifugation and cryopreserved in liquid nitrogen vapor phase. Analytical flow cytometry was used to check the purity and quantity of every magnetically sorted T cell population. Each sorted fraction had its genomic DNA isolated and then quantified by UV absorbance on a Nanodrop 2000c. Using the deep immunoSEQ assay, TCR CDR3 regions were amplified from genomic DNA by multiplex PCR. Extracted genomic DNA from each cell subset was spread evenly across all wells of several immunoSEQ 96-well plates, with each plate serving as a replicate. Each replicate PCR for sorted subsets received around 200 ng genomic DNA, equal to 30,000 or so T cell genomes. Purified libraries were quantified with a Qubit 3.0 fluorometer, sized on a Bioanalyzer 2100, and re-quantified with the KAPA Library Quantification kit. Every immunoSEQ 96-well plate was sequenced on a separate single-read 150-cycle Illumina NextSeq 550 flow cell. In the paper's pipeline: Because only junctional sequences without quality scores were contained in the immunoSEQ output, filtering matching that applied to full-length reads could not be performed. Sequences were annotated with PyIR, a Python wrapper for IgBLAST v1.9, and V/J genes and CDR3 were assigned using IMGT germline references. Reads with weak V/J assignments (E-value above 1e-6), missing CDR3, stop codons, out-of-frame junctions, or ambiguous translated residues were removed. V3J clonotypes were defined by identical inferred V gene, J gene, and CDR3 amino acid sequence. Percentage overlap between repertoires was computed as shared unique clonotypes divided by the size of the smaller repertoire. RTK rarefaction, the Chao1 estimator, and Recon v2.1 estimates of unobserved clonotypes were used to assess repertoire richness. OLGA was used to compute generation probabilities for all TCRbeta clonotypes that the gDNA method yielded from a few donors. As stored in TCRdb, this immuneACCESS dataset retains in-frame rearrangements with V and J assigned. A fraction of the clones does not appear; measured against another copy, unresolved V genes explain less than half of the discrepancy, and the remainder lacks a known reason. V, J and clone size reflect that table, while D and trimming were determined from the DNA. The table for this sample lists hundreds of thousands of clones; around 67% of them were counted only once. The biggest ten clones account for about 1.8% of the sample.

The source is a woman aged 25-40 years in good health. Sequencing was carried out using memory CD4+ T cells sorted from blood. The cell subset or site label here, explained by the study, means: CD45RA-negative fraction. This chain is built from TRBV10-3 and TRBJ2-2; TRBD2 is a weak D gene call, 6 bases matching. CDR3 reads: CAIRGLNTGELFF. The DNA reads TGTGCCATCAGGGGACTGAACACCGGGGAGCTGTTTTTT.